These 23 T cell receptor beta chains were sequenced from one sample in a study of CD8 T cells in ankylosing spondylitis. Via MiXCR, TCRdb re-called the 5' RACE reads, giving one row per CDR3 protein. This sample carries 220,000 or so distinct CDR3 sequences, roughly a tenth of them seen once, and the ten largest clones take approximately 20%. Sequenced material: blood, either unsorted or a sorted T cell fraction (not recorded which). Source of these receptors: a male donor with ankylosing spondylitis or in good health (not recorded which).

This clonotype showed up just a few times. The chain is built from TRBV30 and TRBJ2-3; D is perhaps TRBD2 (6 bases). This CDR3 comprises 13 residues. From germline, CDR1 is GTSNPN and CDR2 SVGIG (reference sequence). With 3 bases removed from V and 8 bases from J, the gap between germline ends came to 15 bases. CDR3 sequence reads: CAWRDPGLLTQYF. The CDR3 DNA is TGTGCCTGGAGAGACCCTGGACTACTTACGCAGTATTTT.

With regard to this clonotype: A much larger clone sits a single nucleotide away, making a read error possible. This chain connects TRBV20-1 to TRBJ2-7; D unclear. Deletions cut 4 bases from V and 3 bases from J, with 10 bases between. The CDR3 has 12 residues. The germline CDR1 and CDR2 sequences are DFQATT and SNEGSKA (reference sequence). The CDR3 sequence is CSATPQNYEQYF. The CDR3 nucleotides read TGCAGTGCTACGCCTCAGAACTACGAGCAGTACTTC.

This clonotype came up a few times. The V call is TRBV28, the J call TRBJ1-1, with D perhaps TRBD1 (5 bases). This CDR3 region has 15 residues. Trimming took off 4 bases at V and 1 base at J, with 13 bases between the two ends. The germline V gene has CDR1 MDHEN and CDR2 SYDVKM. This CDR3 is CASSSGLGANTEAFF. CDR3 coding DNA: TGTGCCAGCAGTTCCGGTTTAGGGGCGAACACTGAAGCTTTCTTT. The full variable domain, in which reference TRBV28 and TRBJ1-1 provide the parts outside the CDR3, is DVKVTQSSRYLVKRTGEKVFLECVQDMDHENMFWYRQDPGLGLRLIYFSYDVKMKEKGDIPEGYSVSREKKERFSLILESASTNQTSMYLCASSSGLGANTEAFFGQGTRLTVV.

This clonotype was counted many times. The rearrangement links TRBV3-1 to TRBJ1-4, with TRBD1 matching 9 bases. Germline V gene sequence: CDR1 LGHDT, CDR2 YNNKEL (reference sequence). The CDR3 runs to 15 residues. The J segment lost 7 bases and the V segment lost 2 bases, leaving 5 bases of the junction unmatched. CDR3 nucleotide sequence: TGTGCCAGCAGCCAATCACAGGGGGCGAGTGAAAAACTGTTTTTT. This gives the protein CASSQSQGASEKLFF.

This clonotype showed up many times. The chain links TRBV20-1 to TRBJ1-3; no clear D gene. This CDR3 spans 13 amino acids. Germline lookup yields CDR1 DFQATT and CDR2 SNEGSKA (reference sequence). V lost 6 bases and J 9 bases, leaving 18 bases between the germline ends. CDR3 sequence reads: CSALTGPRRTIYF. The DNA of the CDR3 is TGCAGTGCCCTGACGGGCCCGAGGCGCACCATATATTTT.

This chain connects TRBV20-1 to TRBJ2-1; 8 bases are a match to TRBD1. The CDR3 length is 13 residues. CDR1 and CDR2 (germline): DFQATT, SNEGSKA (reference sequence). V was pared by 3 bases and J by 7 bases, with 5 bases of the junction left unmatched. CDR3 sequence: CSASNRGTNEQFF. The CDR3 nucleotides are TGCAGTGCTAGTAACAGGGGGACAAATGAGCAGTTCTTC.

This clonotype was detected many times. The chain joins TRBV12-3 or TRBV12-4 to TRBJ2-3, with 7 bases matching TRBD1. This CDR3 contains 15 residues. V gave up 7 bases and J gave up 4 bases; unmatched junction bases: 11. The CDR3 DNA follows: TGTGCCAGCACTCCTAGACAGGGAAGTGCAGATACGCAGTATTTT. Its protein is CASTPRQGSADTQYF.

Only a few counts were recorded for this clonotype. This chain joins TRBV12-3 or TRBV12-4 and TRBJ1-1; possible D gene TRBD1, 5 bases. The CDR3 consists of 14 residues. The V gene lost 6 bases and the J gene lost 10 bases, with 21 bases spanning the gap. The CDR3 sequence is CASSNNPSGYGAFF. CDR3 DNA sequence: TGTGCCAGCAGCAACAACCCCTCAGGGTATGGAGCTTTCTTT.

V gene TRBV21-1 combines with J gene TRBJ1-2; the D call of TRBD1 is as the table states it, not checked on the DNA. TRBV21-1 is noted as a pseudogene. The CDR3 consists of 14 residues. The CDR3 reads CASSPRTGRYGYTF. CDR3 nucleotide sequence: TGTGCCAGCAGCCCGCGGACAGGCAGATATGGCTACACCTTC.

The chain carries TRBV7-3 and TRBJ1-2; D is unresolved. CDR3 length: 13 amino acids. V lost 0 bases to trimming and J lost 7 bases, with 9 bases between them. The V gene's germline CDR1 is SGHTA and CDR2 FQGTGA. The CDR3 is CASSLTPRAGYTF. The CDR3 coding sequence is TGTGCCAGCAGCTTAACCCCGAGGGCTGGCTACACCTTC.

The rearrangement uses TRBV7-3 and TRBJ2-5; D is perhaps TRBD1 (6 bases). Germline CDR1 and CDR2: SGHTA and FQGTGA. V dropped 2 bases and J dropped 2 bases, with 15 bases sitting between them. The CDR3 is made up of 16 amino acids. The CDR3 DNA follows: TGTGCCAGCAGCTTAGGTTCCCGGCAGGGGCAAGAGACCCAGTACTTC. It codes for CASSLGSRQGQETQYF.

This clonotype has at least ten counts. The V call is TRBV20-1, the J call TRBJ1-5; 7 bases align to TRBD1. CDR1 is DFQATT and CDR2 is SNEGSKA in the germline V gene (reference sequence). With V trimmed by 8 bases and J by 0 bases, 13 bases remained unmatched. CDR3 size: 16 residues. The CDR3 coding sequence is TGCAGTCCGCTGGCCCCCACAGGGGATAGCAATCAGCCCCAGCATTTT. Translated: CSPLAPTGDSNQPQHF.

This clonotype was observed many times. The CDR3 loop is CASSIKYGGTNEKLFF. In DNA, the CDR3 is TGTGCCAGTAGTATCAAATACGGTGGAACTAATGAAAAACTGTTTTTT. The J gene is TRBJ1-4, the V gene TRBV19; D unclear. CDR1 is LNHDA, CDR2 SQIVND, per germline (reference sequence). The V end lost 3 bases, the J end lost 1 base, and 12 bases lay between the germline ends. The CDR3 has 16 residues.

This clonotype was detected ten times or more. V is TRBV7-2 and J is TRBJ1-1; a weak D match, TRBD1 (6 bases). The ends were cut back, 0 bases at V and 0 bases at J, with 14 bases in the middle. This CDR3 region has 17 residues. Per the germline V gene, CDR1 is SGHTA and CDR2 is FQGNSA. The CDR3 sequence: CASSLAGSTGMNTEAFF. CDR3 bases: TGTGCCAGCAGCTTAGCGGGGTCGACAGGCATGAACACTGAAGCTTTCTTT.

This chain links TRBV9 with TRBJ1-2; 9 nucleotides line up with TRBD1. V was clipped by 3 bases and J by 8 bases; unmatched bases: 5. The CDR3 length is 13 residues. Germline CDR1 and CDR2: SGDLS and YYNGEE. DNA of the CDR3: TGTGCCAGCAGCGCCGGGACAGGGAGAGGCTACACCTTC. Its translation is CASSAGTGRGYTF.

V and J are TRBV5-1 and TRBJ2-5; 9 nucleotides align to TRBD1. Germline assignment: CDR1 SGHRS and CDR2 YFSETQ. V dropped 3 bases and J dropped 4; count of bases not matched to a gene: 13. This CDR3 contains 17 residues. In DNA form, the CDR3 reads TGCGCCAGCAGCTGGACCCTACAGGGGGCGGATCGAGAGACCCAGTACTTC. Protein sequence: CASSWTLQGADRETQYF.

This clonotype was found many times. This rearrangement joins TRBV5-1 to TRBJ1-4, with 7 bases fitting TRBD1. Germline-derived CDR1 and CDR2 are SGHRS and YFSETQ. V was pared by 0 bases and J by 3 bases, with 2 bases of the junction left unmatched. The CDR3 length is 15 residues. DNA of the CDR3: TGCGCCAGCAGCTTGGAGGGGGCTTCTAATGAAAAACTGTTTTTT. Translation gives CASSLEGASNEKLFF. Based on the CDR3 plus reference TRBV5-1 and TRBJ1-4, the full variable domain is KAGVTQTPRYLIKTRGQQVTLSCSPISGHRSVSWYQQTPGQGLQFLFEYFSETQRNKGNFPGRFSGRQFSNSRSEMNVSTLELGDSALYLCASSLEGASNEKLFFGSGTQLSVL.

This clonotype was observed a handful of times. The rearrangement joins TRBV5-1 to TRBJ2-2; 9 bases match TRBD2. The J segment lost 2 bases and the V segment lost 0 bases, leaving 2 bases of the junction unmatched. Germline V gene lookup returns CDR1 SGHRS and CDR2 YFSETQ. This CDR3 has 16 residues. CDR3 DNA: TGCGCCAGCAGCTTGGCCGGGACTAGCAACACCGGGGAGCTGTTTTTT. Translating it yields CASSLAGTSNTGELFF.

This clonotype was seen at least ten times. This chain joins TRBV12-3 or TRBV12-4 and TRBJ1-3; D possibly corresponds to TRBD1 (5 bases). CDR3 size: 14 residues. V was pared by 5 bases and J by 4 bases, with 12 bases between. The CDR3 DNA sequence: TGTGCCAGCAGTGACAGAAACTACGGAAACACCATATATTTT. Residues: CASSDRNYGNTIYF.

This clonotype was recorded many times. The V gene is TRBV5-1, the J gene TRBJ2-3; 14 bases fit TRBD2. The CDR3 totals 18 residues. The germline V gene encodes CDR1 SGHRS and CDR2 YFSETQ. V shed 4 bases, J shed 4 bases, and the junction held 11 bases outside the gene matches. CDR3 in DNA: TGCGCCAGCAGCCAAGACCCCCCGACTAGCGGGGGGGCAGATACGCAGTATTTT. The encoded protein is CASSQDPPTSGGADTQYF.

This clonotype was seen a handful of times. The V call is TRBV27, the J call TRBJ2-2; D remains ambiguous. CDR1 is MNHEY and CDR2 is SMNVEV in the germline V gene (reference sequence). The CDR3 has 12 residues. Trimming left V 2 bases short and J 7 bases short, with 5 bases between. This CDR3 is CASSLRNGELFF. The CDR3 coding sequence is TGTGCCAGCAGTTTAAGGAACGGGGAGCTGTTTTTT.

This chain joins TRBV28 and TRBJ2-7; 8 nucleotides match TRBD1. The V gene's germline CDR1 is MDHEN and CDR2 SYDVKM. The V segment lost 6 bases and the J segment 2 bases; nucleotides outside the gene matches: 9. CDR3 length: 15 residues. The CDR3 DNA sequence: TGTGCCAGCAGCTCCAGGGGGCTGAATCCCTACGAGCAGTACTTC. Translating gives CASSSRGLNPYEQYF.

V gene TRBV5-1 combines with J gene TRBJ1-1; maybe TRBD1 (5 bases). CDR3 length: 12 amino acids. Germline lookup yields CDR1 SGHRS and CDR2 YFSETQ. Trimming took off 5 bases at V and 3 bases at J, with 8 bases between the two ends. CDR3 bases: TGCGCCAGCAGTCAGGGACACACTGAAGCTTTCTTT. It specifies CASSQGHTEAFF.